What follows is one T cell receptor beta chain and its context. Its target antigen remains unknown. The sample holds no much larger clone one base away, and base qualities are not on file. The entry originates in a study of cytomegalovirus exposure and HLA in healthy donors (dated by TCRdb to between 2016 and 2019). Background for the entire study: A later analysis indicated that the 100 to 150 validation repertoires were generated on the platform also employed for the roughly 650 repertoires of the first cohort. The aim of the study was to test whether cataloging public T cell receptors could identify signatures of past pathogen exposure. Besides the first cohort of roughly 640 subjects, a separate validation cohort made up of 90 to 150 different subjects was used. To predict cytomegalovirus infection status, the study brought together high-throughput TCR immunosequencing, statistical association of individual TCRs with disease status, and machine learning.

Results the study describes overall, beyond this receptor: The study listed 164 TCR beta chains as associated with cytomegalovirus. Three of the identified cytomegalovirus-associated TCR beta chains were confirmed in vitro to be specific for cytomegalovirus antigens. The authors suggested that the approach could potentially be generalized to other disease states and immunological phenotypes. Across donors, most TCR sequences were observed very rarely, whereas some public TCRs were present in many individuals. In both the original and validation cohorts, the classifier was reported to diagnose cytomegalovirus status with high specificity and sensitivity. Subsequent analysis determined that TCRs grouped into clusters in the first cohort also showed a tendency toward co-occurrence across the 120 or so validation repertoires, and 90% to 95% of cluster scores exceeded 0. The validation cohort had no HLA typing available for a later analysis, so co-occurrence within that cohort was assessed over all 130 or so repertoires.

Here V drops 4 bases and J drops 8 bases, and the junction holds 15 bases not matched to any gene. Taken from cysteine to phenylalanine, the CDR3 has 17 residues. The read is trimmed to its CDR3 DNA, 51 bases read in frame from base 1. The CDR1 and CDR2 encoded by the germline V gene are SGHDN and FVKESK. Donors formed part of the validation cohort, which comprised about 130 subjects and was distinct from the first cohort of under 800 subjects. Preparation of the library involved the immunoSEQ multiplex PCR assay. Per the source publication's procedure: To diagnose cytomegalovirus status from the catalog of TCR beta chain sequences, a statistical classification framework was built. This immuneACCESS table, as held by TCRdb, lists in-frame sequences with V and J called but not all clones. Of the missing ones, under half trace to an unresolved V gene in checked studies; the others have no known cause. For V, J and clone size, that table is used; D and trimming come from the DNA. Counted in this sample were 150,000 to 200,000 clones; 86% of them appeared once. About 6% of the sample goes to the ten largest clones.

Sequencing was carried out using PBMCs. This TCR derives from a woman younger than 45 in good health and CMV-seronegative. The rearrangement combines TRBV14 with TRBJ2-1; TRBD2 matches 9 bases in the middle. The CDR3 region: CASSPRTGLAVSDEQFF. In nucleotides, the sequence is TGTGCCAGCAGCCCAAGAACGGGACTAGCCGTATCCGATGAGCAGTTCTTC.